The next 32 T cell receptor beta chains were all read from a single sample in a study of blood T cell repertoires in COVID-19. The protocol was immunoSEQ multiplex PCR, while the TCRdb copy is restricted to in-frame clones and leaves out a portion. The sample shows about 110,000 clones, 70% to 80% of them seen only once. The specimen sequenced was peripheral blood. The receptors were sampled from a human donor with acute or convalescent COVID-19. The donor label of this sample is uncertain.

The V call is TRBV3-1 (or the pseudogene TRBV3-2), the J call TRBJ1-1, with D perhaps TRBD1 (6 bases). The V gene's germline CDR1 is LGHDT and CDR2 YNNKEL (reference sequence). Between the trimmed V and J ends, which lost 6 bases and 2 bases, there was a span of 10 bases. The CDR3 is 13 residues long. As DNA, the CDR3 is TGTGCCAGCAGACGACAGGTCAACACTGAAGCTTTCTTT. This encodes CASRRQVNTEAFF.

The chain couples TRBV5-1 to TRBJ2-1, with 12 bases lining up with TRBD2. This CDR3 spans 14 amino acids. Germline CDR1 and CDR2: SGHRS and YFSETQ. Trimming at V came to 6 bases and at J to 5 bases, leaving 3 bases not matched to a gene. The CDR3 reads CASTLAGGHNEQFF. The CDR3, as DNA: TGCGCCAGCACTCTAGCGGGGGGGCACAATGAGCAGTTCTTC.

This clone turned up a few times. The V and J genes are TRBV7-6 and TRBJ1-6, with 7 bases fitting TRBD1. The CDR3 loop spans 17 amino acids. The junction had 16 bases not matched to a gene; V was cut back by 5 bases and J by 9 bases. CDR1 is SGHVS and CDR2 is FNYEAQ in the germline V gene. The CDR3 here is CASSLRPPDRNTSPLHF. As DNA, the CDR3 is TGTGCCAGCAGCCTTAGACCGCCGGACAGGAATACTTCACCCCTCCACTTT.

The CDR3 reads CASTGQRSTDTQYF. CDR3 coding DNA: TGTGCCTCTACAGGACAGAGGAGCACAGATACGCAGTATTTT. This chain joins TRBV7-9 and TRBJ2-3, with D tentatively TRBD1 (6 bases). V lost 11 bases, J lost 0 bases, and 15 bases lay in between. CDR3 length: 14 amino acids. Germline V gene data show CDR1 as SEHNR and CDR2 as FQNEAQ (reference sequence).

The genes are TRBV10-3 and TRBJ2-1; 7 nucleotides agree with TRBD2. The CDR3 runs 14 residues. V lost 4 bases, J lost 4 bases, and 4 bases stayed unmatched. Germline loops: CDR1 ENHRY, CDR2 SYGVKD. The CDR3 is CAISGSGGYNEQFF. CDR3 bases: TGTGCCATCAGTGGATCCGGGGGGTACAATGAGCAGTTCTTC.

CDR3 protein: CASSYSQGGTQYF. In DNA, the CDR3 is TGTGCCAGCAGTTACTCACAGGGGGGTACGCAGTATTTT. V is TRBV6-2 or TRBV6-3 and J is TRBJ2-3, with 8 bases fitting TRBD1. V dropped 0 bases and J dropped 8; count of bases not matched to a gene: 1. Germline V gene lookup returns CDR1 MNHEY and CDR2 SVGEGT. CDR3 length equals 13 residues.

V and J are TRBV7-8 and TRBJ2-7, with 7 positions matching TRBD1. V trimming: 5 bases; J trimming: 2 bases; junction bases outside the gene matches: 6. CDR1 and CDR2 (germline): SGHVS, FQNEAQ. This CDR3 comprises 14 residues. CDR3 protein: CASSATGQTYEQYV. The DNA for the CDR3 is TGTGCCAGCAGCGCCACGGGACAGACCTACGAGCAGTACGTC.

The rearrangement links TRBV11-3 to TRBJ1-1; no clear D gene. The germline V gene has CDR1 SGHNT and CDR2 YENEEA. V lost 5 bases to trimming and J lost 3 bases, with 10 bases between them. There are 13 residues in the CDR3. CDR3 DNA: TGTGCCAGCAGCAGAGGGCGGGACACTGAAGCTTTCTTT. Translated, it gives CASSRGRDTEAFF.

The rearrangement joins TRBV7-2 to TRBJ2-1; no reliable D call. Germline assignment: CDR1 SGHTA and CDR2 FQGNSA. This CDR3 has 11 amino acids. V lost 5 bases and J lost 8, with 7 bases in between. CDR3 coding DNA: TGTGCCAGCAGCCTAGTCTATGAGCAGTTCTTC. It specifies CASSLVYEQFF.

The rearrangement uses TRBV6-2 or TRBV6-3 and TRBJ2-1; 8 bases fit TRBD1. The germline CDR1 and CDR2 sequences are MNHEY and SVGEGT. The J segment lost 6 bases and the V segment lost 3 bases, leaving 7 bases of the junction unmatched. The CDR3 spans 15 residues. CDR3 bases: TGTGCCAGCAGTTATTCTCCAGGGGGCCGCAATGAGCAGTTCTTC. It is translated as CASSYSPGGRNEQFF.

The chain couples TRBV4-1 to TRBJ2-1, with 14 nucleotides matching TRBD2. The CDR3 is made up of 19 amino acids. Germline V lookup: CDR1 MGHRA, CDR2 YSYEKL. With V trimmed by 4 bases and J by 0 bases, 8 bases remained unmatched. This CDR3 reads CASSLGLAGGASSYNEQFF. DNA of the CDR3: TGCGCCAGCAGCCTTGGACTAGCGGGGGGAGCTAGCTCCTACAATGAGCAGTTCTTC.

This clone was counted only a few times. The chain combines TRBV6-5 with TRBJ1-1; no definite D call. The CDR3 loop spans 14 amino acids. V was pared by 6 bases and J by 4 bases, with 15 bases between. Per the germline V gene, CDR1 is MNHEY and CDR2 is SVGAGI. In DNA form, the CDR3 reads TGTGCCAGCAGAAACCAACCAAGAGGCACTGAAGCTTTCTTT. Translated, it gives CASRNQPRGTEAFF.

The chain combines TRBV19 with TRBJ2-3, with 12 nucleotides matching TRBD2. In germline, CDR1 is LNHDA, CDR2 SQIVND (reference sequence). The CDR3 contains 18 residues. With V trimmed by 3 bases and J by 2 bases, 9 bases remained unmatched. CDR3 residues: CASSIGTSGPETTDTQYF. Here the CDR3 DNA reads TGTGCCAGTAGTATCGGGACTAGCGGGCCCGAAACCACAGATACGCAGTATTTT.

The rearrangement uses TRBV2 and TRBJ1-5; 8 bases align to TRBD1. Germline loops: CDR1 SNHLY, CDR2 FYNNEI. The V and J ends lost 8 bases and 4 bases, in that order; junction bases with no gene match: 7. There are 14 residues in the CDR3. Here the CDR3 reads CASGRQGPNQPQHF. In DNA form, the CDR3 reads TGTGCCAGCGGAAGACAGGGGCCGAATCAGCCCCAGCATTTT.

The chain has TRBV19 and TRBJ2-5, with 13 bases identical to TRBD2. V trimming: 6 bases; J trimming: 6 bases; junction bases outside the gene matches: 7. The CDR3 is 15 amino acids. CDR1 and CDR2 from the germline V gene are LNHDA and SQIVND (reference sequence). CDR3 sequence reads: CASRTSGGARKTQYF. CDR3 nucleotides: TGTGCCAGTAGAACTAGCGGGGGGGCCCGGAAGACCCAGTACTTC.

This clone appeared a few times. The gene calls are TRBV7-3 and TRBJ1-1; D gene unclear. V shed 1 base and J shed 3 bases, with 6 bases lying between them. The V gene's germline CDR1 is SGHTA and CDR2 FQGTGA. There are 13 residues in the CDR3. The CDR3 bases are TGTGCCAGCAGCTTAAGGCAGGACACTGAAGCTTTCTTT. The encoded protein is CASSLRQDTEAFF.

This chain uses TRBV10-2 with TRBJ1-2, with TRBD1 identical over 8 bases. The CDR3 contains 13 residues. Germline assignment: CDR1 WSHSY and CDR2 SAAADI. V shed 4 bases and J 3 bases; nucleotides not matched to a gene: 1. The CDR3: CASSVTGDYGYTF. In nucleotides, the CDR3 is TGCGCCAGCAGTGTGACAGGGGACTATGGCTACACCTTC.

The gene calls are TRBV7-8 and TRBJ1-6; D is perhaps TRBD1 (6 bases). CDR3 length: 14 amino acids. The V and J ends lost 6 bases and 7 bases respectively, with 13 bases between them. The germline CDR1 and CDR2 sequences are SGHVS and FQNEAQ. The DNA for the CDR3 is TGTGCCAGCAGGCCATACAGGGAAAATTCACCCCTCCACTTT. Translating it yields CASRPYRENSPLHF. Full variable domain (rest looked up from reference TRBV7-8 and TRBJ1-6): GAGVSQSPRYKVAKRGQDVALRCDPISGHVSLFWYQQALGQGPEFLTYFQNEAQLDKSGLPSDRFFAERPEGSVSTLKIQRTQQEDSAVYLCASRPYRENSPLHFGNGTRLTVT.

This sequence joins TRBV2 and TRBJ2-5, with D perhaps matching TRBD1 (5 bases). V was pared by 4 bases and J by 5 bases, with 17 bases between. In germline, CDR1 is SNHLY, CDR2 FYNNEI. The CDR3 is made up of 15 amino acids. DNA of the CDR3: TGTGCCAGCAGTGCGTCGCAGGGTTTATGGGAGACCCAGTACTTC. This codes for CASSASQGLWETQYF.

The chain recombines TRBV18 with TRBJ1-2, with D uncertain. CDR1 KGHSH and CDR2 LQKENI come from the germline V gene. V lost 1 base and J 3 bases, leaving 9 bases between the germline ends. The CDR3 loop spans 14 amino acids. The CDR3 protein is CASSPLEGDYGYTF. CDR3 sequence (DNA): TGTGCCAGCTCACCACTTGAGGGAGACTATGGCTACACCTTC.

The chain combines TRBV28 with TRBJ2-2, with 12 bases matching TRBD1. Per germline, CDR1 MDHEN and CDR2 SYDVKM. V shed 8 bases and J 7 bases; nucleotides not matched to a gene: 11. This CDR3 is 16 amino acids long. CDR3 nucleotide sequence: TGTGCCAGCCTCCCAACCGGGACAGGGGGCATCGGGGAGCTGTTTTTT. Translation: CASLPTGTGGIGELFF.

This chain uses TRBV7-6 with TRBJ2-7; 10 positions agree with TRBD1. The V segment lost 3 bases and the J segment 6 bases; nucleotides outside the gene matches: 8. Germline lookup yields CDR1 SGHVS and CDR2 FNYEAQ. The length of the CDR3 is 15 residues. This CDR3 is CASSFHGTGVSEQYF. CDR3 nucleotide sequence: TGTGCCAGCAGCTTCCACGGGACAGGGGTCAGCGAGCAGTACTTC.

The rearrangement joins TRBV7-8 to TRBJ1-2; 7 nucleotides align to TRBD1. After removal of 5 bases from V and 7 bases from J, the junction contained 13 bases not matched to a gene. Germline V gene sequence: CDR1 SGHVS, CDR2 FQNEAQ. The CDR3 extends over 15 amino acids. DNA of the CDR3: TGTGCCAGCAGCCACTTTACAGGGGATCAGGGTGGCTACACCTTC. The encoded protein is CASSHFTGDQGGYTF.

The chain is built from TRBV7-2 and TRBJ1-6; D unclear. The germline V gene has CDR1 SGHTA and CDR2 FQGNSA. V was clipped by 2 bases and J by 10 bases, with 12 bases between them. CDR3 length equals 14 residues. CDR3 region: CASSLWGVESPLHF. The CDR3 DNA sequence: TGTGCCAGCAGCTTATGGGGAGTGGAGTCACCCCTCCACTTT.

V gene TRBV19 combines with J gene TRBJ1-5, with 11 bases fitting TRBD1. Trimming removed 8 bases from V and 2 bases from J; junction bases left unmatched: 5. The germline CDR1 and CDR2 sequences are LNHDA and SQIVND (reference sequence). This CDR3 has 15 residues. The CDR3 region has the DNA TGTGCCAGTTCACCGGGACAGGGGGGCAATCAGCCCCAGCATTTT. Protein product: CASSPGQGGNQPQHF.

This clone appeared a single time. The CDR3 DNA sequence: TGTGCCAGCAGCCAACTTTCTATGGGAGGGTATGGCTACACCTTC. It is translated as CASSQLSMGGYGYTF. V usage is TRBV3-1 (or the pseudogene TRBV3-2) and J usage is TRBJ1-2; D is unresolved. V was pared by 2 bases and J by 5 bases, with 15 bases between. From germline, CDR1 is LGHDT and CDR2 YNNKEL (reference sequence). This CDR3 spans 15 amino acids.

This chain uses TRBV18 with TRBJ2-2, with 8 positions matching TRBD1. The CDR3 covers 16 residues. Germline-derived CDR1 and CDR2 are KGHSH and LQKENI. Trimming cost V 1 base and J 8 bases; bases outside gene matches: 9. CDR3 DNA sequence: TGTGCCAGCTCACCACTGACGGGGACAGGCTTTGGGGAGCTGTTTTTT. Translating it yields CASSPLTGTGFGELFF. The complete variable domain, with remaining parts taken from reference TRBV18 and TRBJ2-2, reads NAGVMQNPRHLVRRRGQEARLRCSPMKGHSHVYWYRQLPEEGLKFMVYLQKENIIDESGMPKERFSAEFPKEGPSILRIQQVVRGDSAAYFCASSPLTGTGFGELFFGEGSRLTVL.

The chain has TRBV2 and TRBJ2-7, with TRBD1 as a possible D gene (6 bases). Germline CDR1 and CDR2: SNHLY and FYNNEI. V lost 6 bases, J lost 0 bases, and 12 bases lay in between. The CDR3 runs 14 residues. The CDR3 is CASRTGSSSYEQYV. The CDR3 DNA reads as TGTGCCAGCAGAACAGGGTCTAGCTCCTACGAGCAGTACGTC.

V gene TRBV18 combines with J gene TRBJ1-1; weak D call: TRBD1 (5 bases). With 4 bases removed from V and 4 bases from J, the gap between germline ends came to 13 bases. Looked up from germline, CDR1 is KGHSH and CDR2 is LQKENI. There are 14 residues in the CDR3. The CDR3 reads CASSREGLGTEAFF. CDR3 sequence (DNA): TGTGCCAGCTCACGGGAGGGGTTGGGCACTGAAGCTTTCTTT.

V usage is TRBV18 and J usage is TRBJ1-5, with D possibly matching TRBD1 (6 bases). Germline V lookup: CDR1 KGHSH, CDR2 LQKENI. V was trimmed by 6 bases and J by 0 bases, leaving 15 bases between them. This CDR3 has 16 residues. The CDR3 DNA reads TGTGCCAGCTCGCTGGGGGGGCTTAGTAGCAATCAGCCCCAGCATTTT. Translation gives CASSLGGLSSNQPQHF.

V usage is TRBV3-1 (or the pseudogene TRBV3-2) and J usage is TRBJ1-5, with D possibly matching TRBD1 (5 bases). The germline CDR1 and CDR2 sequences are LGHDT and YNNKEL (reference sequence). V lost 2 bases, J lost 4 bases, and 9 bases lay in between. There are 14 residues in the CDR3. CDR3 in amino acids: CASSQFSGNQPQHF. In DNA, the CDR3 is TGTGCCAGCAGCCAATTTTCAGGGAATCAGCCCCAGCATTTT.

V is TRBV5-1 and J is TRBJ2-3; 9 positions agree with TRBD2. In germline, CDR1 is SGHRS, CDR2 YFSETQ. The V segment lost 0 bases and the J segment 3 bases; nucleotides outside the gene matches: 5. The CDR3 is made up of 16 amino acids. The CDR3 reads CASSLADLAGTDTQYF. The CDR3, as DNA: TGCGCCAGCAGCTTGGCCGACCTAGCGGGGACAGATACGCAGTATTTT. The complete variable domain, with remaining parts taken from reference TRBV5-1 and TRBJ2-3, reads KAGVTQTPRYLIKTRGQQVTLSCSPISGHRSVSWYQQTPGQGLQFLFEYFSETQRNKGNFPGRFSGRQFSNSRSEMNVSTLELGDSALYLCASSLADLAGTDTQYFGPGTRLTVL.